This TCR beta chain was captured by sequencing in a study of CD8+ T cells in alopecia areata. RNA was isolated and reverse transcribed to cDNA, the sequencing template. Produced via immunoSEQ multiplex PCR; TCRdb's table is partial and in-frame only. Of under 150,000 clones in the sample, approximately 65% were seen once. This clone was seen a single time. This CDR3 contains 13 residues. J was trimmed by 6 bases and V by 0 bases; bases with no gene match: 1. Germline loops: CDR1 MGHRA, CDR2 YSYEKL. The chain is built from TRBV4-1 and TRBJ1-1, with 7 bases lining up with TRBD1. Source material: CD8+ T cells sorted from blood. The source of this sequence is a human donor in good health. The CDR3 spells CASSQDRGSEAFF. CDR3 sequence (DNA): TGCGCCAGCAGCCAAGACAGGGGGTCTGAAGCTTTCTTT.